Listed below are T cell receptor beta chains from one sample, sequenced in a study of blood T cell repertoires in COVID-19. Produced via immunoSEQ multiplex PCR; TCRdb's table is partial and in-frame only. The profile shows 310,000 or so clones, about 89% of them singletons. Sequenced sample: peripheral blood. The origin of the receptors is a man between 18 and 29 years old who had recovered from COVID-19. Each CDR3 is given with its conserved first and last residue. Fields, in order: CDR3 protein, CDR3 DNA, clone size, J gene, V gene, D gene. D genes are given only for firm matches. Clone sizes are given selectively: once, few, many, or a class where the clone is expanded.

CASTSLLLPHEQYF	TGTGCCAGCACCTCATTACTCCTTCCTCACGAGCAGTACTTC	.	TRBJ2-7	TRBV6-6	.
CASSEQPSGPSPSTDTQYF	TGCGCCAGCAGCGAGCAGCCTAGCGGGCCATCCCCTAGCACAGATACGCAGTATTTT	few	TRBJ2-3	TRBV5-1	TRBD2
CASSPRQASGANVLTF	TGTGCCAGCAGCCCCCGACAGGCCTCTGGGGCCAACGTCCTGACTTTC	.	TRBJ2-6	TRBV9	.
CASSPLAGASETQYF	TGTGCCAGCTCCCCCTTGGCGGGGGCCAGTGAGACCCAGTACTTC	.	TRBJ2-5	TRBV18	.
CASSSIQGYQHF	TGTGCCAGCAGCTCCATACAGGGGTACCAGCATTTT	few	TRBJ1-5	TRBV7-9	TRBD1
CASSLAPGLVYNEQFF	TGTGCCAGCAGCTTGGCCCCGGGACTAGTCTACAATGAGCAGTTCTTC	.	TRBJ2-1	TRBV7-2	TRBD2
CASSEQGAGNSPLHF	TGTGCCAGCAGCGAACAGGGGGCAGGTAATTCACCCCTCCACTTT	.	TRBJ1-6	TRBV3-1/TRBV3-2	TRBD1
CASSQASAGVYGYTF	TGTGCCAGCAGCCAAGCGAGCGCAGGGGTATATGGCTACACCTTC	.	TRBJ1-2	TRBV3-1/TRBV3-2	.
CASSIDLSGRRSTDTQYF	TGTGCCAGTAGTATAGATCTTTCCGGGAGGCGTTCCACAGATACGCAGTATTTT	.	TRBJ2-3	TRBV19	TRBD2
CASSISPNRETEAFF	TGTGCCAGCAGCATAAGTCCCAACCGGGAGACTGAAGCTTTCTTT	.	TRBJ1-1	TRBV7-8	.
CASSPNPSGRSSQTYEQYF	TGTGCCAGCTCACCCAACCCTAGCGGGAGATCTTCCCAAACCTACGAGCAGTACTTC	few	TRBJ2-7	TRBV18	TRBD2
CASSSVGEKLFF	TGTGCCAGCAGTTCGGTTGGTGAAAAACTGTTTTTT	.	TRBJ1-4	TRBV6-2/TRBV6-3	.
CASSQDAGGARTQYF	TGTGCCAGCAGCCAAGATGCTGGGGGGGCGCGGACCCAGTACTTC	.	TRBJ2-5	TRBV3-1/TRBV3-2	.
CASSHGRGDGELFF	TGTGCCAGCAGTCACGGGAGGGGGGACGGGGAGCTGTTTTTT	.	TRBJ2-2	TRBV2	TRBD2
CASPGKSSGNTIYF	TGTGCCAGCCCGGGGAAGAGCTCTGGAAACACCATATATTTT	.	TRBJ1-3	TRBV6-4	.
CASSSQGSEQYF	TGTGCCAGCAGCTCGCAGGGGAGTGAGCAGTACTTC	.	TRBJ2-7	TRBV7-3	.
CASILRMTAPGSPLHF	TGTGCCAGCATACTTCGTATGACAGCCCCCGGGTCACCCCTCCACTTT	.	TRBJ1-6	TRBV2	.
CASRPGTGGSPLHF	TGCGCCAGCAGGCCCGGGACAGGAGGGTCACCCCTCCACTTT	few	TRBJ1-6	TRBV10-2	TRBD1
CASSEQTPDTQYF	TGCGCCAGCAGTGAGCAAACACCGGATACGCAGTATTTT	.	TRBJ2-3	TRBV10-2	.
CASSIVRGEQFF	TGTGCCAGTAGTATAGTTAGGGGTGAGCAGTTCTTC	.	TRBJ2-1	TRBV19	.
CASSSGETGFHEQFF	TGTGCCAGCAGCTCTGGTGAGACAGGGTTCCATGAGCAGTTCTTC	.	TRBJ2-1	TRBV13	TRBD1
CASSHNPGQGSRSEAFF	TGTGCCAGCAGCCATAACCCGGGACAGGGCTCTAGGTCTGAAGCTTTCTTT	.	TRBJ1-1	TRBV3-1/TRBV3-2	TRBD1
CASTTGGNEQYF	TGTGCCAGCACCACAGGGGGCAACGAGCAGTACTTC	.	TRBJ2-7	TRBV5-6	TRBD1
CASSIVAAGLDNEQFF	TGTGCCAGTAGTATCGTTGCGGCGGGACTAGACAATGAGCAGTTCTTC	.	TRBJ2-1	TRBV19	TRBD2
CASSEQGLRAWGETQYF	TGTGCCAGCAGTGAGCAGGGGTTAAGGGCTTGGGGAGAGACCCAGTACTTC	.	TRBJ2-5	TRBV6-1	.
CASGTGIMNTEAFF	TGTGCCAGTGGGACAGGAATTATGAACACTGAAGCTTTCTTT	.	TRBJ1-1	TRBV2	TRBD1
CASSPRPTTQETQYF	TGTGCCAGCAGCCCAAGACCTACGACACAAGAGACCCAGTACTTC	.	TRBJ2-5	TRBV5-4	.
CASSWGLAVQETQYF	TGTGCCAGCAGTTGGGGACTAGCGGTCCAAGAGACCCAGTACTTC	.	TRBJ2-5	TRBV6-2/TRBV6-3	TRBD2
CASSSLAGGPVGELFF	TGTGCCAGTAGTTCACTAGCGGGAGGGCCGGTCGGGGAGCTGTTTTTT	.	TRBJ2-2	TRBV19	TRBD2
CASRETGSYEQYF	TGTGCCAGCAGGGAGACAGGGAGCTACGAGCAGTACTTC	.	TRBJ2-7	TRBV6-5	TRBD1
CASSQGFRDRGYTF	TGTGCCAGCAGCCAAGGTTTCCGGGACAGGGGCTACACCTTC	.	TRBJ1-2	TRBV3-1/TRBV3-2	TRBD1